The 32 T cell receptor beta chains reported below all come from one sample, sequenced in a study of response to subunit inactivated influenza vaccine. TCRdb re-derived calls from the RT-PCR reads in MiXCR, one entry per CDR3 protein. This sample has about 170,000 distinct CDR3 sequences, with around 11% found just once. The source material was CD8+ T cells sorted from PBMCs, sampled 23 to 25 months after vaccination. The receptors stem from a man aged 50-75 years who received an inactivated influenza vaccine.

This clonotype was detected only a few times. The CDR3, as DNA: TGTGCCACCAGCAAGTACGCGGCCGGGGAGCTGTTTTTT. Amino acid sequence: CATSKYAAGELFF. J is TRBJ2-2 and V is TRBV15; D is ambiguous. The CDR3 runs to 13 residues. The germline V gene encodes CDR1 LNHNV and CDR2 YYDKDF (reference sequence). V dropped 4 bases and J dropped 6 bases, with 9 bases sitting between them. Supplemented by reference TRBV15 and TRBJ2-2, the full variable domain reads DAMVIQNPRYQVTQFGKPVTLSCSQTLNHNVMYWYQQKSSQAPKLLFHYYDKDFNNEADTPDNFQSRRPNTSFCFLDIRSPGLGDTAMYLCATSKYAAGELFFGEGSRLTVL.

The chain joins TRBV6-5 to TRBJ2-7; TRBD1 aligns across 10 bases. Germline CDR1 reads MNHEY; CDR2 reads SVGAGI. The CDR3 extends over 14 amino acids. After removal of 4 bases from V and 3 bases from J, the junction contained 3 bases not matched to a gene. The CDR3 loop is CASSSRTGGYEQYF. CDR3 DNA: TGTGCCAGCAGTTCGCGGACAGGGGGCTACGAGCAGTACTTC.

This clonotype has ten or more counts. The rearrangement links TRBV7-6 to TRBJ2-7; D remains unclear. The germline V and J ends were trimmed by 2 bases and 1 base, with 9 bases remaining between them. Germline V lookup: CDR1 SGHVS, CDR2 FNYEAQ. The length of the CDR3 is 14 residues. This chain's CDR3 is CASSLQDKSYEQYF. As DNA, the CDR3 is TGTGCCAGCAGCTTACAAGACAAATCCTACGAGCAGTACTTC.

This clonotype was observed many times. The chain uses TRBV15 and TRBJ2-1, with 9 bases lining up with TRBD1. The J segment lost 6 bases and the V segment lost 1 base, leaving 10 bases of the junction unmatched. The germline CDR1 and CDR2 sequences are LNHNV and YYDKDF (reference sequence). This CDR3 region has 17 residues. The DNA of the CDR3 is TGTGCCACCAGCAGAGTGGAATCAGGGACAGGGCTCAATGAGCAGTTCTTC. Translating gives CATSRVESGTGLNEQFF.

The gene calls are TRBV20-1 and TRBJ2-2; 10 nucleotides align to TRBD2. This CDR3 region has 16 residues. Germline assignment: CDR1 DFQATT and CDR2 SNEGSKA (reference sequence). Losses at the gene ends were 0 bases for V and 4 bases for J; bases not matched to a gene: 5. CDR3 sequence (DNA): TGCAGTGCTAGAGAGTTAACTAGCGGGGTCACCGGGGAGCTGTTTTTT. It encodes CSARELTSGVTGELFF.

The chain employs TRBV6-5 and TRBJ2-1; weak D call: TRBD2 (6 bases). Trimming took off 3 bases at V and 7 bases at J, with 13 bases between the two ends. The CDR3 is 14 residues long. Germline values: CDR1 MNHEY, CDR2 SVGAGI. CDR3 loop: CASSYLATPNEQFF. DNA for the CDR3: TGTGCCAGCAGTTATCTAGCGACCCCTAATGAGCAGTTCTTC.

This clonotype was seen a handful of times. This chain uses TRBV12-3 or TRBV12-4 with TRBJ2-2; D not resolved. The CDR3 sequence is 13 residues long. Between the trimmed V and J ends, which lost 2 bases and 7 bases, there was a span of 8 bases. The CDR3 coding sequence is TGTGCCAGCAGTTTATCAGATAACGGGGAGCTGTTTTTT. As protein: CASSLSDNGELFF.

This clonotype has just a few counts. The chain recombines TRBV12-3 or TRBV12-4 with TRBJ1-2; D ambiguous. V was trimmed by 10 bases and J by 4 bases, leaving 13 bases between them. This CDR3 spans 12 amino acids. The CDR3 nucleotides read TGTGCCACAAAGGATCCGATCTATGGCTACACCTTC. Encoded protein: CATKDPIYGYTF.

The chain couples TRBV12-3 or TRBV12-4 to TRBJ1-2, with TRBD1 as a possible D gene (6 bases). The CDR3 totals 14 residues. V lost 4 bases to trimming and J lost 3 bases, with 12 bases between them. Written as DNA, the CDR3 is TGTGCCAGCAGTTCGTCAGGGGCGGACTATGGCTACACCTTC. Translation gives CASSSSGADYGYTF.

This clonotype showed up just a few times. This chain joins TRBV28 and TRBJ2-2; D perhaps matches TRBD2 (6 bases). This CDR3 contains 17 residues. Per germline, CDR1 MDHEN and CDR2 SYDVKM. The V end was cut by 4 bases, the J end by 7 bases, with 22 bases between. The chain's CDR3 is CASSSISGAPYGGELFF. CDR3 coding DNA: TGTGCCAGCAGTTCGATATCGGGAGCACCCTATGGCGGGGAGCTGTTTTTT.

This clonotype occurred once. The chain combines TRBV12-3 or TRBV12-4 with TRBJ2-2; D gene unclear. Trimming cost V 4 bases and J 2 bases, with 17 bases left between them. CDR3 length: 17 amino acids. CDR3: CASSSPPPRSNTGELFF. The CDR3 coding sequence is TGTGCCAGCAGTTCACCCCCCCCGCGGAGCAACACCGGGGAGCTGTTTTTT.

CDR3 DNA: TGTGCCACCAGCCCCCCTCGGCGGCAGGGTAACAACGAGCAGTACTTC. Protein product: CATSPPRRQGNNEQYF. The chain is built from TRBV15 and TRBJ2-7, with D possibly matching TRBD1 (5 bases). The CDR3 is made up of 16 amino acids. CDR1 LNHNV and CDR2 YYDKDF come from the germline V gene (reference sequence). V shed 5 bases and J shed 5 bases, with 22 bases lying between them.

The sample holds a few counts of this clonotype. The chain employs TRBV20-1 and TRBJ2-5; the match to TRBD2 covers 8 bases. This CDR3 is built from 14 residues. Trimming removed 6 bases from V and 4 bases from J; junction bases left unmatched: 10. In germline, CDR1 is DFQATT, CDR2 SNEGSKA (reference sequence). CDR3 loop: CSAIRLAGPETQYF. CDR3 nucleotide sequence: TGCAGTGCCATACGGCTAGCGGGTCCAGAGACCCAGTACTTC.

The chain links TRBV11-2 to TRBJ1-4; D is uncertain. Germline CDR1 is SGHAT and CDR2 is FQNNGV. V lost 3 bases, J lost 0 bases, and 5 bases lay in between. The CDR3 loop spans 14 amino acids. The DNA for the CDR3 is TGTGCCAGCAGCTTTGTCACAACTAATGAAAAACTGTTTTTT. It translates to CASSFVTTNEKLFF.

This chain joins TRBV19 and TRBJ2-1; D not resolved. Germline assignment: CDR1 LNHDA and CDR2 SQIVND (reference sequence). This CDR3 is 15 amino acids long. The V and J ends lost 5 bases and 1 base respectively, with 12 bases between them. The CDR3, as DNA: TGTGCCAGTAGTTTAGCAGATGCATCCTACAATGAGCAGTTCTTC. It is translated as CASSLADASYNEQFF.

This clonotype was counted between two and nine times. The J gene is TRBJ2-2, the V gene TRBV6-2 or TRBV6-3; unclear D gene. The germline CDR1 and CDR2 sequences are MNHEY and SVGEGT. The CDR3 runs 13 residues. V shed 8 bases and J shed 1 base, with 8 bases lying between them. CDR3 DNA: TGTGCCAGCGGATTCGGGAACACCGGGGAGCTGTTTTTT. Protein: CASGFGNTGELFF.

This clonotype was counted at least ten times. The chain is built from TRBV13 and TRBJ2-3; D remains unclear. Germline lookup yields CDR1 PRHDT and CDR2 FYEKMQ (reference sequence). V was cut by 3 bases and J by 5 bases, with 15 bases left in between. CDR3 length: 15 residues. For the CDR3, the DNA is TGTGCCAGCAGCTTTACCTCTTCACTTGGAGATACGCAGTATTTT. Its translation: CASSFTSSLGDTQYF.

The rearrangement uses TRBV9 and TRBJ2-4, with D perhaps matching TRBD1 or TRBD2 (5 bases each). The CDR3 sequence is 16 residues long. Germline CDR1 is SGDLS and CDR2 is YYNGEE. The ends were cut back, 2 bases at V and 10 bases at J, with 22 bases in the middle. DNA of the CDR3: TGTGCCAGCAGCGTGGGAGACAGTCCGGGGTCGTATATTCAGTACTTC. It is translated as CASSVGDSPGSYIQYF. The full variable domain, in which reference TRBV9 and TRBJ2-4 provide the parts outside the CDR3, is DSGVTQTPKHLITATGQRVTLRCSPRSGDLSVYWYQQSLDQGLQFLIQYYNGEERAKGNILERFSAQQFPDLHSELNLSSLELGDSALYFCASSVGDSPGSYIQYFGAGTRLSVL.

This clonotype has ten or more counts. The CDR3 sequence: CASSYYGPYNEQFF. The CDR3 DNA is TGTGCCAGCAGTTACTACGGGCCTTACAATGAGCAGTTCTTC. The J gene is TRBJ2-1, the V gene TRBV6-6; D uncertain. Trimming pared 1 base from V and 4 bases from J, leaving 8 bases between. Germline V gene lookup returns CDR1 MNHNY and CDR2 SVGAGI (reference sequence). The CDR3 is 14 residues long.

The sample holds many counts of this clonotype. This rearrangement joins TRBV4-2 to TRBJ1-5; D unclear. Germline values: CDR1 LGHNA, CDR2 YNFKEQ. This CDR3 region has 13 residues. V was pared by 4 bases and J by 5 bases, with 9 bases between. The CDR3 coding sequence is TGTGCCAGCAGCCGCAACGGGGATCAGCCCCAGCATTTT. Translating it yields CASSRNGDQPQHF.

The chain uses TRBV12-3 or TRBV12-4 and TRBJ2-1; 7 nucleotides line up with TRBD1. V lost 10 bases to trimming and J lost 6 bases; unmatched junction nucleotides: 12. The CDR3 length is 14 residues. CDR3 coding DNA: TGTGCCACTCAAGACAGGGAGACGGGCAATGAGCAGTTCTTC. Amino acid sequence: CATQDRETGNEQFF.

In this sample, this clonotype turned up many times. This rearrangement joins TRBV12-3 or TRBV12-4 to TRBJ2-1; unclear D gene. The CDR3 extends over 11 amino acids. Here the CDR3 DNA reads TGTGCTGATGGCTCCTACAATGAGCAGTTCTTC. Protein product: CADGSYNEQFF.

The chain joins TRBV12-3 or TRBV12-4 to TRBJ2-7; D gene uncertain. V was pared by 6 bases and J by 3 bases, with 9 bases between. This CDR3 comprises 12 residues. Written as DNA, the CDR3 is TGTGCCAGCAGCTTGGCACACTACGAGCAGTACTTC. Amino acid sequence: CASSLAHYEQYF.

The CDR3 DNA reads TGTGCCAGCAGCAATCCCTATCGCCCTATGGCAGGGATTTACGAGCAGTACTTC. This encodes CASSNPYRPMAGIYEQYF. The rearrangement uses TRBV21-1 and TRBJ2-7; the listed D gene, TRBD1, was not tested against the DNA. TRBV21-1 is shown as a pseudogene. The CDR3 spans 18 residues.

This clonotype was counted a few times. The CDR3 sequence is CASSLGSSEQFF. In DNA, the CDR3 is TGTGCCAGCAGCTTAGGGTCGTCGGAGCAGTTCTTC. The gene calls are TRBV7-8 and TRBJ2-1; D is uncertain. This CDR3 has 12 amino acids. In germline, CDR1 is SGHVS, CDR2 FQNEAQ. Between the trimmed V and J ends, which lost 1 base and 10 bases, there was a span of 8 bases.

The rearrangement links TRBV12-3 or TRBV12-4 to TRBJ2-7, with TRBD1 identical over 7 bases. The CDR3 consists of 14 residues. V gave up 6 bases and J gave up 3 bases; unmatched junction bases: 8. The CDR3 reads CASSRGTVFYEQYF. CDR3 in DNA: TGTGCCAGCAGCCGAGGGACAGTCTTCTACGAGCAGTACTTC.

J is TRBJ2-7 and V is TRBV28; a possible D gene is TRBD2 (5 bases). The V and J ends lost 6 bases and 2 bases respectively, with 11 bases between them. The CDR3 contains 13 residues. Germline V lookup: CDR1 MDHEN, CDR2 SYDVKM. CDR3 DNA sequence: TGTGCCAGCAGCCACTCGGGAACCTACGAGCAGTACTTC. Protein: CASSHSGTYEQYF.

The rearrangement joins TRBV6-5 to TRBJ2-3, with 9 positions matching TRBD1. Germline values: CDR1 MNHEY, CDR2 SVGAGI. This CDR3 has 16 residues. V shed 4 bases, J shed 4 bases, and the junction held 9 bases outside the gene matches. The CDR3 DNA sequence: TGTGCCAGCAGTTCCCTACAGGGGGCGAGTCCAGATACGCAGTATTTT. This translates into CASSSLQGASPDTQYF.

The chain is built from TRBV11-1 and TRBJ2-7; a possible D gene is TRBD1 (6 bases). V was clipped by 2 bases and J by 0 bases, with 29 bases between them. The CDR3 runs 21 residues. Germline assignment: CDR1 SGHAT and CDR2 FQDESV (reference sequence). The CDR3 sequence: CASSLPRTESLVSIYSYEQYF. The CDR3 bases are TGTGCCAGCAGCTTACCCCGGACAGAGTCCCTGGTGAGCATCTACTCCTACGAGCAGTACTTC.

The chain carries TRBV6-2 or TRBV6-3 and TRBJ2-1; 9 nucleotides agree with TRBD2. The length of the CDR3 is 19 residues. With 0 bases clipped from V and 4 bases from J, the junction kept 13 bases outside the gene matches. The germline gives CDR1 MNHEY, CDR2 SVGEGT. The CDR3 DNA reads as TGTGCCAGCAGTTACTCGATAGGGGTTAGCGGGGGCCAGTACAATGAGCAGTTCTTC. Translating gives CASSYSIGVSGGQYNEQFF.

This clonotype was seen repeatedly, ten times or more. The genes are TRBV7-9 and TRBJ2-7; D is unclear. Germline V lookup: CDR1 SEHNR, CDR2 FQNEAQ (reference sequence). The length of the CDR3 is 16 residues. With 4 bases removed from V and 6 bases from J, the gap between germline ends came to 22 bases. DNA of the CDR3: TGTGCCAGCAGCTCCCAGCTTACGCCGTCCCTCGGCGAGCAGTACTTC. Its translation: CASSSQLTPSLGEQYF.

The chain links TRBV5-1 to TRBJ2-3; 7 nucleotides agree with TRBD2. CDR1 and CDR2 (germline): SGHRS, YFSETQ. V dropped 6 bases and J dropped 0; count of bases not matched to a gene: 4. This CDR3 has 14 amino acids. CDR3 protein: CASTGDYSTDTQYF. As DNA, the CDR3 is TGCGCCAGCACGGGGGACTATAGCACAGATACGCAGTATTTT.